The sequence of this TCR beta chain was determined in a study of cytomegalovirus exposure and HLA in healthy donors. Use of 60 Vbeta and 13 Jbeta primers characterized the PCR. TCRdb keeps only in-frame clones here, not all; method: immunoSEQ multiplex PCR. The table lists 75,000 to 95,000 clones, under 80% of them singletons. CDR1 is GTSNPN, CDR2 SVGIG, per germline (reference sequence). V dropped 3 bases and J dropped 5; count of bases not matched to a gene: 12. CDR3 length: 15 residues. The chain links TRBV30 to TRBJ2-7; 8 bases fit TRBD2. Material for sequencing was PBMCs. The TCR comes from a young woman in good health and CMV-seronegative. In DNA form, the CDR3 reads TGTGCCTGGAGCCAGGGACTAGGCCTTGGAAACGAGCAGTACTTC. It specifies CAWSQGLGLGNEQYF.